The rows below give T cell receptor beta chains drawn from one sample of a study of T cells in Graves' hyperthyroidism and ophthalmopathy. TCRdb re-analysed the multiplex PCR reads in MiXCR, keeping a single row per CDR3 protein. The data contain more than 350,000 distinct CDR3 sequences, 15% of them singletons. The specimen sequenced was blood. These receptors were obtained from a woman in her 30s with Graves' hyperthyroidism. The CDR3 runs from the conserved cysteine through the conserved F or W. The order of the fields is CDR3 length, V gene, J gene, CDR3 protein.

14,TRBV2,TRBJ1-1,CASRAGQGGGEAFF
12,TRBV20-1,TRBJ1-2,CSARTAIYGYTF
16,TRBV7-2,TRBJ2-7,CASSLSFSGRAYEQYF
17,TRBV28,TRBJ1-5,CASSLILGQGRNQPQHF
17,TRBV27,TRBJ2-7,CASSLLAGGFRAYEQYF
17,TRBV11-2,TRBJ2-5,CASSLEVAGGSLGTQYF
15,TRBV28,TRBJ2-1,CASSDRRGWGNEQFF
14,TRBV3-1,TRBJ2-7,CASSRGQNSYEQYF
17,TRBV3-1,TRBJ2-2,CASSPRTSGRADGELFF
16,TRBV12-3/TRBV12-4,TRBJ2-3,CASSPPYQSSTDTQYF
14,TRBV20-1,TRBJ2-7,CSASGTRSSYEQYF
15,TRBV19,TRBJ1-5,CASSEQGASREPQHF
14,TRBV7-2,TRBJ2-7,CASSPVAGNHEQYF
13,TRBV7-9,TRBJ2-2,CASSSSGGGELFF
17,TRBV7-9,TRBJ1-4,CASSLAFRTSTNEKLFF
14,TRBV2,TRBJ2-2,CASSEYRSTGELFF
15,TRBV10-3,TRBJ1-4,CAISESKSGNEKLFF
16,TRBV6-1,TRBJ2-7,CASSSFRDPGTYEQYF
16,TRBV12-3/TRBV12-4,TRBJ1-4,CASSSTNLATNEKLFF
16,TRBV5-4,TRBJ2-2,CASSLETGRASGELFF
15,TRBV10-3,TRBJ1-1,CAISEWSGMNTEAFF
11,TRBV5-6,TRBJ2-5,CASSLGETRYF
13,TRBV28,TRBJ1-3,CASHSPSGNTIYF
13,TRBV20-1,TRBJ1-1,CSAGEWESTEAFF
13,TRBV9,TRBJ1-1,CASSEGGWTEAFF
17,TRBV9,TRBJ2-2,CASSPPPVGLDTGELFF
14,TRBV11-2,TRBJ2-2,CASSLDGPPGELFF
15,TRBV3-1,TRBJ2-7,CASSQGSTVRYEQYF
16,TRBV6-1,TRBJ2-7,CASRQNMGTGTYEQYF
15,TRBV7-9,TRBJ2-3,CASSSSGRVADTQYF
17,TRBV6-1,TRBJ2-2,CASSFSGLAANTGELFF
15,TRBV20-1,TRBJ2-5,CSARAILANQETQYF
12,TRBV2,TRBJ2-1,CASSEGPNEQFF
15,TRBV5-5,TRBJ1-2,CASSFRPGETYGYTF
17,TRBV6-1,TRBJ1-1,CASSDIPRGRVNTEAFF
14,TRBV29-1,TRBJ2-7,CSVAPTSGLYEQYF
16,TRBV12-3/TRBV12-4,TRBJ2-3,CASSFFGQGLTDTQYF
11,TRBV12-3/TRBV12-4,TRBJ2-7,CASSFGPEQYF
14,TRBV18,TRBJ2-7,CASSPGNGGGEQYF
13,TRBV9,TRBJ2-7,CASSVAHQDEQYF
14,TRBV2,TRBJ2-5,CASTGGSYEETQYF
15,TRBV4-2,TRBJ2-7,CASSQDPSGSIGQYF